This T cell receptor (beta chain) is drawn from a study of preoperative IRX-2 immunotherapy in early breast cancer (dated by TCRdb to between 2018 and 2021). In the paper's terms, the treatment or condition label means: preoperative locoregional IRX-2 cytokine immunotherapy. The samples were obtained from a phase Ib study that tested preoperative, locoregional IRX-2 cytokine immunotherapy designed to prime immune responses. Patients with early-stage breast cancer who were given IRX-2 before surgery served as donors. The CDR3, from cysteine to phenylalanine, totals 15 residues. The DNA shown is the 45-base CDR3, in frame from base 1. CDR1 and CDR2, looked up from the germline V gene, are SGHRS and YFSETQ. Trimming costs V 0 bases and J 4 bases, and their ends lie 13 bases apart. Libraries were made using the immunoSEQ multiplex PCR assay. Held by TCRdb, this immuneACCESS table contains in-frame sequences only and omits some clones. Under half of the omission traces to an unresolved V gene where checked; the cause of the rest is unknown. Recorded for this sample are under 50,000 clones; roughly four fifths of them occurred a single time. The ten largest clonotypes hold about 1.5% of the sample.

In the case of this clone: It lacks a known antigen. No base qualities exist here, and no much larger clone lies one base off it.

The receptor's source is a human donor with breast cancer. The sequencing used lymph node tissue, collected after IRX-2 immunotherapy. The V and J genes are TRBV5-1 and TRBJ1-2; the D gene assignment is ambiguous. The CDR3 protein sequence reads: CASSLEGRGSYGYTF. The bases read TGCGCCAGCAGCTTGGAAGGACGGGGTAGCTATGGCTACACCTTC.